The clone carrying this T cell receptor (beta chain) was counted ten times or more. The CDR3 runs 12 residues. The sample originates from a study of human T cells and chemical hapten exposure. Background on the study: The study enrolled mostly female patients with alopecia areata, totalis or universalis.

TCRdb recomputed calls from the RACE reads with MiXCR, one row per CDR3 protein. The sample has some 350,000 distinct CDR3 sequences, roughly 6.9% seen once. Described time point: patch test 1, 2 weeks after DPC sensitization. The treatment here: therapeutic diphenylcyclopropenone sensitization with weekly scalp DPC. The sample was whole blood, taken in connection with sensitization to the hapten diphenylcyclopropenone (DPC). The chain is built from TRBV21-1 and TRBJ1-1. TRBV21-1 is termed a pseudogene. The TCR originated in a young woman with alopecia areata. Some clones in this sample may be carry-over from other donors' samples. CDR3 DNA sequence: TGTGCCAGCAGACCTTATCCTCGGAAGGCTTTCTTT. Encoded protein: CASRPYPRKAFF.